These 6 T cell receptor beta chains share one sample of origin, sequenced in a study of blood T cell repertoires in COVID-19. This table comes from immunoSEQ multiplex PCR, and its TCRdb copy is limited to in-frame clones, with some not included. Of under 300,000 clones in the sample, roughly 87% were seen once. Sequencing used PBMCs or T cells enriched from blood (not recorded which). The receptors shown here come from a woman aged 25 to 39 with acute COVID-19.

V usage is TRBV7-9 and J usage is TRBJ1-4; D is perhaps TRBD1 (6 bases). CDR1 is SEHNR, CDR2 FQNEAQ, per germline (reference sequence). The CDR3 spans 13 residues. The ends were cut back, 3 bases at V and 7 bases at J, with 9 bases in the middle. The CDR3 region is CASSFRDTEKLFF. In DNA, the CDR3 is TGTGCCAGCAGCTTCCGGGACACTGAAAAACTGTTTTTT.

This clone appeared a single time. The rearrangement uses TRBV5-1 and TRBJ2-7; unclear D gene. Germline lookup yields CDR1 SGHRS and CDR2 YFSETQ. This CDR3 is built from 14 residues. V gave up 0 bases and J gave up 1 base, with 8 bases separating them. The CDR3 region has the DNA TGCGCCAGCAGCTTGGGCGACATTTCCTACGAGCAGTACTTC. This gives the protein CASSLGDISYEQYF.

The chain is built from TRBV7-3 and TRBJ1-1; D might be TRBD1 (6 bases). Germline assignment: CDR1 SGHTA and CDR2 FQGTGA. The V end was cut by 5 bases, the J end by 1 base, with 14 bases between. CDR3 length: 15 residues. The CDR3 DNA follows: TGTGCCAGCAGCACCACAGGGTTTGGGAACACTGAAGCTTTCTTT. It encodes CASSTTGFGNTEAFF.

This clone is a singleton in its sample. The chain joins TRBV9 to TRBJ2-1; D is undetermined. The V and J ends lost 0 bases and 5 bases respectively, with 18 bases between them. The CDR3 consists of 17 residues. CDR1 is SGDLS and CDR2 is YYNGEE in the germline V gene. CDR3: CASSVEIRGQLNNEQFF. The CDR3 region has the DNA TGTGCCAGCAGCGTAGAAATTCGTGGGCAGCTGAACAATGAGCAGTTCTTC.

The chain combines TRBV6-5 with TRBJ1-3, with D possibly TRBD1 on 6 matching bases. V was shortened by 6 bases and J by 4 bases, with 10 bases between the two germline ends. The germline gives CDR1 MNHEY, CDR2 SVGAGI. There are 13 residues in the CDR3. The chain's CDR3 is CASSTGSGNTIYF. As DNA, the CDR3 is TGTGCCAGCAGCACAGGGTCCGGAAACACCATATATTTT.

V and J are TRBV7-2 and TRBJ2-2, with 8 bases aligning to TRBD2. V lost 7 bases and J lost 4; bases outside the gene matches: 14. Germline lookup yields CDR1 SGHTA and CDR2 FQGNSA. The CDR3 sequence is 17 residues long. CDR3 sequence: CASTSGRGRVGTGELFF. The CDR3 DNA reads as TGTGCCAGCACCTCCGGGAGGGGCAGGGTTGGCACCGGGGAGCTGTTTTTT.